This T cell receptor (beta chain) was captured in a study of shared clonotypes between healthy human individuals. General study findings and limits: Among the subsets, naive ones generally showed larger estimated richness than memory ones.

The method was immunoSEQ multiplex PCR; TCRdb's version includes in-frame clones alone and lacks a portion of them. This table holds about 1.1 million clones, about 72% found once. As for this clone: The antigen is unknown. Germline is not matched at one junction end, which may reflect a read error.

What was sequenced was memory CD4+ T cells from PBMCs. Subset indicated: CD45RA-negative fraction. This clonotype originated in a man aged 18 to 30 in good health. Some clones in this sample may be carry-over from other donors' samples.

The CDR3 DNA sequence: TGTGCCAGCAGTGGGGGGACGGGGGGACAGCTACACTTC. It translates to CASSGGTGGQLHF. J is TRBJ2-7 and V is TRBV6-6; D may correspond to TRBD1 or TRBD2 (7 bases each). Germline values: CDR1 MNHNY, CDR2 SVGAGI (reference sequence). There are 13 residues in the CDR3.